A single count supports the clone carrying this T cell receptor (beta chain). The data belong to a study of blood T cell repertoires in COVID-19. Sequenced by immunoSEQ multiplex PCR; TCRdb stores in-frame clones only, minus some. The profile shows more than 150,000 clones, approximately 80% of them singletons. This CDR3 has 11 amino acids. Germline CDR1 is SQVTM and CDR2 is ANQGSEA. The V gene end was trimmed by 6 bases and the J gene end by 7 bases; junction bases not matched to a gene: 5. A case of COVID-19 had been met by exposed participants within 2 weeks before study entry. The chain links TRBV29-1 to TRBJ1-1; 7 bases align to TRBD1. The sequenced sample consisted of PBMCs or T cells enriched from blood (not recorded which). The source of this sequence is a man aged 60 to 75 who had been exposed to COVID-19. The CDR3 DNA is TGCAGCGTCTCCGGACAGGTTGAAGCTTTCTTT. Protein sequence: CSVSGQVEAFF.